These 8 T cell receptor beta chains came from one sample sequenced in a study of regulatory T cells in long-lasting Graves disease. Time point denoted: newly diagnosed GD, antithyroid drugs for less than 3 months. PBMC RNA served as the TCR library source. Libraries of TCR beta came from iRepertoire HTBI primers plus Arm-PCR of CDR3 regions. TCRdb re-called the multiplex PCR reads through MiXCR, storing one row per CDR3 protein. The table includes roughly 500,000 distinct CDR3 sequences, approximately 15% detected once. These sequences were also reported in another study, on T cells in Graves' hyperthyroidism and ophthalmopathy.

The input for sequencing was peripheral blood mononuclear cells (PBMCs), taken at new diagnosis, from a patient treated with antithyroid drugs. Source of these receptors: a man aged 25-45 years with Graves disease.

This clonotype was counted between two and nine times. The chain couples TRBV7-9 to TRBJ1-4, with D hard to call. V lost 1 base and J 5 bases, leaving 8 bases between the germline ends. In germline, CDR1 is SEHNR, CDR2 FQNEAQ (reference sequence). This CDR3 has 14 residues. CDR3 loop: CASSLVFSNEKLFF. The DNA for the CDR3 is TGTGCCAGCAGCTTAGTATTCTCGAATGAAAAACTGTTTTTT.

On this clonotype: The junction and the germline gene differ at one end; a read error may be behind it. V usage is TRBV6-5 and J usage is TRBJ1-1; D ambiguous. This CDR3 region has 12 residues. The V gene's germline CDR1 is MNHEY and CDR2 SVGAGI. The CDR3 nucleotides are TGTGCCATCAGTTTCCCGAACACTGAAGCTTTCTTT. Its translation is CAISFPNTEAFF.

This clonotype was seen only a few times. The chain has TRBV20-1 and TRBJ2-7; 9 bases are a match to TRBD2. The CDR3 has 17 residues. Trimming at V came to 1 base and at J to 0 bases, leaving 10 bases not matched to a gene. From germline, CDR1 is DFQATT and CDR2 SNEGSKA (reference sequence). CDR3 sequence: CSARGTGFSGSSYEQYF. Here the CDR3 DNA reads TGCAGTGCTAGAGGTACCGGCTTTAGCGGGAGCTCCTACGAGCAGTACTTC.

This clonotype showed up many times. This chain uses TRBV12-3 or TRBV12-4 with TRBJ2-7; 13 bases are a match to TRBD2. This CDR3 is built from 17 residues. V was clipped by 4 bases and J by 2 bases; unmatched bases: 8. The CDR3 protein is CASSWSRTSGSPYEQYF. Written as DNA, the CDR3 is TGTGCCAGCAGTTGGTCACGGACTAGCGGGAGTCCCTACGAGCAGTACTTC.

Note on this clonotype: This could be a read error, since a much larger clone is one nucleotide away. The chain employs TRBV9 and TRBJ1-2; 8 bases map to TRBD1. The CDR3 extends over 16 amino acids. V dropped 3 bases and J dropped 2; count of bases not matched to a gene: 9. The germline V gene has CDR1 SGDLS and CDR2 YYNGEE. In DNA form, the CDR3 reads TGTGCCAGCAGCGCCCGCCTCAGGGGGCGCAACTATGGCTACACCTTC. Residues: CASSARLRGRNYGYTF.

In regard to this clonotype: A much larger clone is a single base away; this may be a read error. The chain has TRBV7-4 and TRBJ2-1; tentative D call: TRBD1 (5 bases). Trimming pared 2 bases from V and 8 bases from J, leaving 22 bases between. Germline V gene data show CDR1 as SGHVT and CDR2 as SQSDAQ. The CDR3 has 17 amino acids. The CDR3, as DNA: TGTGCCAGCAGCTTATATCAAAACATAATCTGGGGCGATGAGCAGTTCTTC. This sequence encodes CASSLYQNIIWGDEQFF. The full variable domain, rest sourced from reference TRBV7-4 and TRBJ2-1, is GAGVSQSPRYKVAKRGRDVALRCDSISGHVTLYWYRQTLGQGSEVLTYSQSDAQRDKSGRPSGRFSAERPERSVSTLKIQRTEQGDSAVYLCASSLYQNIIWGDEQFFGPGTRLTVL.

Many counts were recorded for this clonotype. V is TRBV29-1 and J is TRBJ2-7; no firm D call. In germline, CDR1 is SQVTM, CDR2 ANQGSEA. The CDR3 is made up of 11 amino acids. The V end lost 3 bases, the J end lost 4 bases, and 7 bases lay between the germline ends. DNA for the CDR3: TGCAGCGTTGAGGTGGGGTACGAGCAGTACTTC. It translates to CSVEVGYEQYF.

In this sample, this clonotype turned up a few times. This sequence may be a read error, since a much larger clone differs from it by one base. The chain employs TRBV7-8 and TRBJ1-2, with 7 bases lining up with TRBD1. CDR3 size: 13 residues. In germline, CDR1 is SGHVS, CDR2 FQNEAQ. V shed 4 bases and J 2 bases; nucleotides not matched to a gene: 1. For the CDR3, the DNA is TGTGCCAGCAGCTGGGGACAGAACTATGGCTACACCTTC. Encoded protein: CASSWGQNYGYTF.